This TCR beta chain was profiled in a study of cytomegalovirus exposure and HLA in healthy donors. Germline CDR1 GTSNPN, CDR2 SVGIG (reference sequence). The CDR3 covers 13 residues. Trimming pared 2 bases from V and 8 bases from J, leaving 12 bases between. In the PCR, 60 Vbeta and 13 Jbeta primers were used. Repertoires were generated with immunoSEQ multiplex PCR, while TCRdb's copy carries only in-frame clones and drops some. The repertoire holds roughly 140,000 clones, with 75% to 80% as singletons. Sequenced sample: PBMCs. The receptor's source is a male donor in good health and CMV-seronegative. The chain couples TRBV30 to TRBJ1-4, with D possibly being TRBD1 (5 bases). The chain's CDR3 is CAWSQRTPEKLFF. The CDR3 nucleotides read TGTGCCTGGAGTCAGAGGACACCCGAAAAACTGTTTTTT.